Below, one T cell receptor (beta chain) is given with its context. These data are taken from a study of blood T cell repertoires in COVID-19. Across the study: In each case, the material was cDNA or gDNA derived from T cells, B-cell-depleted T cells, or PBMCs.

Source study methods: Estimation of nucleated cell counts relied on the amplification of reference gene primers. Generated by immunoSEQ multiplex PCR, the TCRdb table keeps only in-frame clones and is missing some. Clone size and the V and J calls come from that table; the DNA yielded D and trimming. The sample consists of approximately 70,000 clones, 90% to 95% of them appearing once. One Seattle source followed patients from active infection through their disease course. Trimming left V 1 base short and J 5 bases short, with 8 bases between. In germline, CDR1 is SGHAT, CDR2 FQNNGV. CDR3 length equals 13 residues.

The V and J genes are TRBV11-2 and TRBJ2-5; D gene uncertain. This TCR was recovered from a man between 40 and 49 years old with COVID-19, enrolled during active disease. The sample comprised peripheral blood. The CDR3 coding sequence is TGTGCCAGCAGCTTAGCTCTATCGGAGACCCAGTACTTC. Translating gives CASSLALSETQYF.